This T cell receptor (beta chain) was identified during a study of T cells in Graves' hyperthyroidism and ophthalmopathy. V lost 6 bases and J 2 bases, leaving 10 bases between the germline ends. The CDR3 extends over 14 amino acids. Germline V gene sequence: CDR1 LGHDT, CDR2 YNNKEL (reference sequence). This clonotype was detected a few times. Amplification targeted TCR beta CDR3 regions from RNA transcripts. Initially, a first-round RT-PCR of the TCR CDR3 employed the HTBI primer set. Each CDR3 protein is one row after TCRdb ran MiXCR on the multiplex PCR reads. Here the sample spans some 650,000 distinct CDR3 sequences, about 16% being singletons.

This chain joins TRBV3-1 and TRBJ2-2; D may match TRBD1 or TRBD2 (5 bases each). The source is a middle-aged woman with Graves' ophthalmopathy. Material for sequencing was blood. As DNA, the CDR3 is TGTGCCAGCAGTGGGGGATATAACACCGGGGAGCTGTTTTTT. As protein: CASSGGYNTGELFF. The variable domain in full, with the rest retrieved from reference TRBV3-1 and TRBJ2-2, is DTAVSQTPKYLVTQMGNDKSIKCEQNLGHDTMYWYKQDSKKFLKIMFSYNNKELIINETVPNRFSPKSPDKAHLNLHINSLELGDSAVYFCASSGGYNTGELFFGEGSRLTVL.